The text below deals with one T cell receptor (beta chain). Its antigen is not identified. This sample was included in a study of cytomegalovirus exposure and HLA in healthy donors. On the study more broadly: It was reported in a later analysis that the same platform had been used for the approximately 120 validation repertoires as for the 550 to 700 first-cohort repertoires.

Study-level findings and limits: Cytomegalovirus-associated status was assigned to fewer than 200 TCR beta chains. First-cohort TCR clusters tended to co-occur in the 90 to 150 validation repertoires, a later analysis found. Many donors shared some public TCRs, even though most TCR sequences were rare.

Here immunoSEQ multiplex PCR was the method, and the copy in TCRdb shows in-frame clones only, minus some. The sample contains some 100,000 clones, 85% to 90% of which appear only once. Germline V CDR1 and CDR2: SGHRS, YFSETQ. The V and J ends lost 0 bases and 8 bases respectively, with 15 bases between them. CDR3 length equals 15 residues. The material sequenced was PBMCs. The chain couples TRBV5-1 to TRBJ2-1; D is ambiguous. This receptor was obtained from a woman under 30 in good health and CMV-seronegative. CDR3 loop: CASSLVAGSMYEQFF. In DNA, the CDR3 is TGCGCCAGCAGCTTGGTAGCTGGCAGTATGTATGAGCAGTTCTTC.